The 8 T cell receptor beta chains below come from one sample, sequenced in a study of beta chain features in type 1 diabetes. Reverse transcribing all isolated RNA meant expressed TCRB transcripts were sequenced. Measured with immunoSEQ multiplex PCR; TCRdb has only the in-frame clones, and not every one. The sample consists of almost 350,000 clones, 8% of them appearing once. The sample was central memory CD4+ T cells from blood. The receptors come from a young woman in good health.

CDR3 residues: CASRRDLGGEQYF. In nucleotides, the CDR3 is TGTGCCAGCAGAAGGGACCTCGGCGGGGAGCAGTACTTC. This chain connects TRBV25-1 to TRBJ2-7, with D perhaps being TRBD1 or TRBD2 (5 bases each). The V end was cut by 6 bases, the J end by 7 bases, with 16 bases between. Germline V gene lookup returns CDR1 MGHDK and CDR2 SYGVNS. The CDR3 covers 13 residues.

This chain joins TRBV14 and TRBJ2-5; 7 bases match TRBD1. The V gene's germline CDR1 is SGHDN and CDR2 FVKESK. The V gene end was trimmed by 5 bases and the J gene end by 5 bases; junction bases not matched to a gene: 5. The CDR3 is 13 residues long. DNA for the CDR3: TGTGCCAGCAGCGTAGGGGGCTTGGAGACCCAGTACTTC. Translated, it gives CASSVGGLETQYF.

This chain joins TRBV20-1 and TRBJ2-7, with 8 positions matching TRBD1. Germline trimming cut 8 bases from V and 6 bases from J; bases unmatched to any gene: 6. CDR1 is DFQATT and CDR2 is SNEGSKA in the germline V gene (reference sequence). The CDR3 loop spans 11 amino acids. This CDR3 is CSLDRGGEQYF. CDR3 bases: TGCAGTTTAGACAGGGGCGGCGAGCAGTACTTC.

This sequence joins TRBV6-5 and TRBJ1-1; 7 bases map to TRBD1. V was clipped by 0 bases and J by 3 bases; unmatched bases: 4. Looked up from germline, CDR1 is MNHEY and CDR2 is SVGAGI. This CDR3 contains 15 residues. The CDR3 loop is CASSYSRQGDTEAFF. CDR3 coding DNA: TGTGCCAGCAGTTACTCGCGGCAGGGGGACACTGAAGCTTTCTTT.

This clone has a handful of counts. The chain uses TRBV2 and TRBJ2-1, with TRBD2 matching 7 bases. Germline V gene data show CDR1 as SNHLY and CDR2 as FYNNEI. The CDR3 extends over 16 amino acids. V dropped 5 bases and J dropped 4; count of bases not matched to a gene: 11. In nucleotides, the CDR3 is TGTGCCAGCAGTCCCCCCGGGTTTAGCGGGTACAATGAGCAGTTCTTC. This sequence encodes CASSPPGFSGYNEQFF.

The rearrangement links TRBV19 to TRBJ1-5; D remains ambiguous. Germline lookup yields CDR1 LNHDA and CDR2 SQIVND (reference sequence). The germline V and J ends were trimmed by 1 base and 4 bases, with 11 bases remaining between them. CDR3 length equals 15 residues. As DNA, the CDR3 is TGTGCCAGTAGTATAGGATCGTCGGATAATCAGCCCCAGCATTTT. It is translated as CASSIGSSDNQPQHF.

The CDR3 reads CASSEPGGGGYTF. In DNA, the CDR3 is TGCGCCAGCAGCGAACCGGGGGGCGGCGGCTACACCTTC. The chain carries TRBV5-1 and TRBJ1-2, with a possible D match to TRBD1 (6 bases). The CDR3 spans 13 residues. Germline CDR1 and CDR2: SGHRS and YFSETQ. V was cut by 4 bases and J by 8 bases, with 15 bases left in between.

The CDR3 is CATSRPSHSSGANVLTF. CDR3 nucleotide sequence: TGTGCCACCAGCAGACCCTCCCACAGTTCTGGGGCCAACGTCCTGACTTTC. The gene calls are TRBV15 and TRBJ2-6; D not certain. This CDR3 has 17 amino acids. Per the germline V gene, CDR1 is LNHNV and CDR2 is YYDKDF (reference sequence). The V end was cut by 2 bases, the J end by 1 base, with 12 bases between.